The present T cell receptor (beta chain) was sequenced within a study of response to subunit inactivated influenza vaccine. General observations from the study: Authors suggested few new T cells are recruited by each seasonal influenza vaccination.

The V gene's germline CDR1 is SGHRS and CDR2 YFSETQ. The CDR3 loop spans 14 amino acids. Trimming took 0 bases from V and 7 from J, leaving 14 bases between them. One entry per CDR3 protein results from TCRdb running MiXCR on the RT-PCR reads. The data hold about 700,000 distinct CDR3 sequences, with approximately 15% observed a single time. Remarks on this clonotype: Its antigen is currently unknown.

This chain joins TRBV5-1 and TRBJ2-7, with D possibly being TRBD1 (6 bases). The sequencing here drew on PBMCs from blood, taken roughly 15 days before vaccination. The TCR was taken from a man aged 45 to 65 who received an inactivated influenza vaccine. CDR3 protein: CASSLVSGALEQYF. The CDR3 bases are TGCGCCAGCAGCTTGGTCTCAGGGGCGCTGGAGCAGTACTTC.